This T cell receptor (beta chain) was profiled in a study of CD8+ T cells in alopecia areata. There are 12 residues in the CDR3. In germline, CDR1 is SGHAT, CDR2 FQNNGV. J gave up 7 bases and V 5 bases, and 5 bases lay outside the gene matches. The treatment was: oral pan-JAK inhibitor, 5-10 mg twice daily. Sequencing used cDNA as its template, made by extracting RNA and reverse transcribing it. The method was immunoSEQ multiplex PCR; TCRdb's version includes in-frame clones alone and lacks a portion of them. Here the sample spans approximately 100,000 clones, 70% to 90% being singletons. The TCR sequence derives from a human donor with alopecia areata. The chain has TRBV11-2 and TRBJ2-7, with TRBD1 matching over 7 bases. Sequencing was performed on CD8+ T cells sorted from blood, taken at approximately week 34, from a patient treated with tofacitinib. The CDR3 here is CASSTWTGEQYF. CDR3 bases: TGTGCCAGCAGCACTTGGACAGGAGAGCAGTACTTC. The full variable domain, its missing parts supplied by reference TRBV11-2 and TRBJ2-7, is EAGVAQSPRYKIIEKRQSVAFWCNPISGHATLYWYQQILGQGPKLLIQFQNNGVVDDSQLPKDRFSAERLKGVDSTLKIQPAKLEDSAVYLCASSTWTGEQYFGPGTRLTVT.